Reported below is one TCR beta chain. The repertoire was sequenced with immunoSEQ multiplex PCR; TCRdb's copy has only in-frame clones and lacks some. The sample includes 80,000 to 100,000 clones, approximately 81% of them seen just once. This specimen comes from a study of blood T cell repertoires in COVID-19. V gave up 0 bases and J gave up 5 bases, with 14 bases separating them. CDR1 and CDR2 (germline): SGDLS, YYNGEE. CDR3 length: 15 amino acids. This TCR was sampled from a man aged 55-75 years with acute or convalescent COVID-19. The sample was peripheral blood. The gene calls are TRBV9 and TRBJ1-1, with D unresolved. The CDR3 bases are TGTGCCAGCAGCGTAGTTCCTTCAAGAGGGACTGAAGCTTTCTTT. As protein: CASSVVPSRGTEAFF.